One sample yielded the 18 T cell receptor beta chains listed below, sequenced in a study of shared clonotypes between healthy human individuals. Sequenced by immunoSEQ multiplex PCR; TCRdb stores in-frame clones only, minus some. The sample lists 1,500,000 or so clones, more than 95% occurring once. Sequencing was carried out using naive CD4+ T cells sorted from blood. Documented subset: CD45RA+ positively selected. These receptors all come from a man aged 30 to 39 in good health.

The CDR3 is CASSLRTGYANTGELFF. CDR3 in DNA: TGTGCCAGCAGTTTGCGGACAGGGTACGCGAACACCGGGGAGCTGTTTTTT. The rearrangement uses TRBV27 and TRBJ2-2; 8 nucleotides line up with TRBD1. The trim removed 3 bases at V and 0 bases at J, leaving 6 bases unmatched. CDR3 size: 17 residues. Germline CDR1 is MNHEY and CDR2 is SMNVEV (reference sequence).

This chain joins TRBV28 and TRBJ1-5; D unresolved. The V and J ends lost 2 bases and 3 bases respectively, with 11 bases between them. The CDR3 consists of 15 residues. The germline gives CDR1 MDHEN, CDR2 SYDVKM. CDR3 in DNA: TGTGCCAGCAGTTTACCCCCCAGTGCCAATCAGCCCCAGCATTTT. It codes for CASSLPPSANQPQHF. The whole variable domain, filled in from reference TRBV28 and TRBJ1-5, reads DVKVTQSSRYLVKRTGEKVFLECVQDMDHENMFWYRQDPGLGLRLIYFSYDVKMKEKGDIPEGYSVSREKKERFSLILESASTNQTSMYLCASSLPPSANQPQHFGDGTRLSIL.

The chain recombines TRBV18 with TRBJ1-5; possible D gene TRBD1, 5 bases. V was pared by 2 bases and J by 4 bases, with 9 bases between. The CDR3 covers 14 residues. Germline V gene lookup returns CDR1 KGHSH and CDR2 LQKENI. The CDR3 reads CASSPSRDNQPQHF. DNA of the CDR3: TGTGCCAGCTCACCAAGCAGGGATAATCAGCCCCAGCATTTT.

The chain couples TRBV5-4 to TRBJ2-7; a possible D gene is TRBD2 (7 bases). Germline values: CDR1 SGHNT, CDR2 YYREEE (reference sequence). The CDR3 totals 15 residues. Trimming took off 6 bases at V and 5 bases at J, with 21 bases between the two ends. The CDR3 nucleotides are TGTGCCAGCACCCCGGGGGGCCGGTATGTCGACGAGCAGTACTTC. This encodes CASTPGGRYVDEQYF.

The chain has TRBV6-6 and TRBJ1-3; D gene uncertain. CDR3 length equals 16 residues. Germline V gives CDR1 MNHNY, CDR2 SVGAGI (reference sequence). V dropped 7 bases and J dropped 0 bases, with 16 bases sitting between them. The CDR3 nucleotides read TGTGCCAGCATCAATATCGCCAGGCTCTCTGGAAACACCATATATTTT. Protein sequence: CASINIARLSGNTIYF.

V is TRBV5-4 and J is TRBJ2-7; 11 nucleotides agree with TRBD2. Germline V gives CDR1 SGHNT, CDR2 YYREEE (reference sequence). V dropped 4 bases and J dropped 0; count of bases not matched to a gene: 3. The length of the CDR3 is 15 residues. DNA for the CDR3: TGTGCCAGCAGCAGGACTAGCGGGCTCTCCTACGAGCAGTACTTC. It translates to CASSRTSGLSYEQYF.

With respect to this clone: The same CDR3 is also encoded by other DNA sequences in this sample. The chain joins TRBV28 to TRBJ2-7; D unclear. The CDR3 spans 12 residues. Trimming took off 6 bases at V and 4 bases at J, with 10 bases between the two ends. Germline lookup yields CDR1 MDHEN and CDR2 SYDVKM. The CDR3 coding sequence is TGTGCCAGCAGCCTGTTATTATACGAGCAGTACTTC. It translates to CASSLLLYEQYF.

This clone came up many times. The rearrangement links TRBV28 to TRBJ2-5; TRBD1 matches 7 bases. The CDR3 runs 15 residues. The V gene's germline CDR1 is MDHEN and CDR2 SYDVKM. Trimming at V came to 6 bases and at J to 3 bases, leaving 10 bases not matched to a gene. For the CDR3, the DNA is TGTGCCAGCAGCCCACCGGAAGGGACAGAAGAGACCCAGTACTTC. Protein: CASSPPEGTEETQYF.

The rearrangement links TRBV2 to TRBJ1-1; perhaps TRBD1 as D (5 bases). Trimming pared 7 bases from V and 5 bases from J, leaving 11 bases between. CDR1 is SNHLY and CDR2 is FYNNEI in the germline V gene. The CDR3 contains 12 residues. The CDR3 here is CASTLGVTEAFF. The CDR3 nucleotides are TGTGCCAGCACGCTAGGGGTAACTGAAGCTTTCTTT.

The V call is TRBV2, the J call TRBJ2-2, with D unresolved. V gave up 3 bases and J gave up 0 bases, with 5 bases separating them. Germline V gives CDR1 SNHLY, CDR2 FYNNEI. The CDR3 totals 14 residues. In nucleotides, the CDR3 is TGTGCCAGCAGTGACCCGGCGAACACCGGGGAGCTGTTTTTT. Translating it yields CASSDPANTGELFF.

This chain connects TRBV19 to TRBJ1-2; D call uncertain. Trimming pared 3 bases from V and 1 base from J, leaving 12 bases between. Per germline, CDR1 LNHDA and CDR2 SQIVND (reference sequence). CDR3 length: 15 residues. The DNA for the CDR3 is TGTGCCAGTAGTATTACGGCAGCGTATAACTATGGCTACACCTTC. Its translation: CASSITAAYNYGYTF.

The V gene is TRBV7-3, the J gene TRBJ2-6; maybe TRBD1 (5 bases). The CDR3 runs to 18 residues. The V end lost 5 bases, the J end lost 0 bases, and 17 bases lay between the germline ends. Germline CDR1 and CDR2: SGHTA and FQGTGA. CDR3 loop: CASSMGPPGPSGANVLTF. The CDR3 DNA sequence: TGTGCCAGCAGCATGGGGCCTCCCGGCCCCTCTGGGGCCAACGTCCTGACTTTC.

V and J are TRBV5-5 and TRBJ1-2; D remains unclear. The CDR3 has 15 amino acids. Germline-derived CDR1 and CDR2 are SGHKS and YYEKEE (reference sequence). The V and J ends lost 4 bases and 3 bases respectively, with 16 bases between them. The CDR3 coding sequence is TGTGCCAGCAGCAAATCTCAACTGGAACACTATGGCTACACCTTC. It translates to CASSKSQLEHYGYTF.

This chain uses TRBV5-1 with TRBJ1-1; D ambiguous. This CDR3 has 15 amino acids. The germline V gene encodes CDR1 SGHRS and CDR2 YFSETQ. V dropped 2 bases and J dropped 0 bases, with 11 bases sitting between them. The CDR3 region is CASSLPTVLNTEAFF. CDR3 nucleotides: TGCGCCAGCAGCTTACCTACAGTGCTGAACACTGAAGCTTTCTTT.

The chain recombines TRBV5-5 with TRBJ2-3; perhaps TRBD2 as D (6 bases). This CDR3 contains 15 residues. CDR1 and CDR2 from the germline V gene are SGHKS and YYEKEE (reference sequence). V dropped 1 base and J dropped 1 base, with 10 bases sitting between them. The CDR3 sequence is CASSLWSGGTDTQYF. The CDR3 region has the DNA TGTGCCAGCAGCTTGTGGTCGGGAGGCACAGATACGCAGTATTTT. Variable domain in full (rest from reference TRBV5-5 and TRBJ2-3): DAGVTQSPTHLIKTRGQQVTLRCSPISGHKSVSWYQQVLGQGPQFIFQYYEKEERGRGNFPDRFSARQFPNYSSELNVNALLLGDSALYLCASSLWSGGTDTQYFGPGTRLTVL.

This rearrangement joins TRBV5-4 to TRBJ2-2; 14 bases are shared with TRBD2. The germline gives CDR1 SGHNT, CDR2 YYREEE (reference sequence). The CDR3 extends over 18 amino acids. V lost 6 bases, J lost 1 base, and 8 bases stayed unmatched. DNA for the CDR3: TGTGCCAGCAACCTCGGGACTAGCGGGAGAGGGAACACCGGGGAGCTGTTTTTT. Translated, it gives CASNLGTSGRGNTGELFF.

The chain has TRBV18 and TRBJ2-1; the match to TRBD2 covers 11 bases. Looked up from germline, CDR1 is KGHSH and CDR2 is LQKENI. The length of the CDR3 is 19 residues. J gave up 1 base and V 3 bases, and 11 bases lay outside the gene matches. The CDR3 nucleotides are TGTGCCAGCTCACCCCGGGGGACTAGCGGACGCGGTTCCTACAATGAGCAGTTCTTC. It encodes CASSPRGTSGRGSYNEQFF.

The chain carries TRBV2 and TRBJ1-1; unclear D gene. V was pared by 7 bases and J by 0 bases, with 12 bases between. CDR3 length: 14 amino acids. Germline V CDR1 and CDR2: SNHLY, FYNNEI. The CDR3 DNA reads TGTGCCAGCACCATTGGTTCCATGAACACTGAAGCTTTCTTT. It is translated as CASTIGSMNTEAFF.